The clone carrying this T cell receptor beta chain was picked up one time. This sample was included in a study of blood T cell repertoires in COVID-19. Across the whole study: Samples of COVID-19 (acute and convalescent) were obtained from the United States, Italy and Spain. Sample material is recorded as cDNA or gDNA derived from T cells, B-cell-depleted T cells, or PBMCs.

The J segment lost 5 bases and the V segment lost 2 bases, leaving 4 bases of the junction unmatched. This CDR3 is built from 15 residues. CDR1 is SGHNT, CDR2 YYREEE, per germline (reference sequence). Authors' processing steps: Amplifying reference gene primers gave estimates of nucleated cell counts. Repertoires were generated with immunoSEQ multiplex PCR, while TCRdb's copy carries only in-frame clones and drops some. V, J and clone size reflect that table, while D and trimming were determined from the DNA. Among approximately 120,000 clones listed, over 70% were seen once. The origin of this receptor is a woman in her fifties or sixties with acute or convalescent COVID-19. Source material: peripheral blood. The chain combines TRBV5-4 with TRBJ2-3, with 11 bases that match TRBD2. The CDR3 here is CASSFSGGGLDTQYF. The CDR3 nucleotides are TGTGCCAGCAGCTTTAGCGGGGGGGGTCTAGATACGCAGTATTTT. Using reference TRBV5-4 and TRBJ2-3 for the parts outside the CDR3, the full variable domain is ETGVTQSPTHLIKTRGQQVTLRCSSQSGHNTVSWYQQALGQGPQFIFQYYREEENGRGNFPPRFSGLQFPNYSSELNVNALELDDSALYLCASSFSGGGLDTQYFGPGTRLTVL.